Described below is a single T cell receptor (beta chain) sequence and its context. Its antigen is unknown. The PCR employed 60 Vbeta primers together with 13 Jbeta primers. TCRdb's copy holds only in-frame clones and misses some; the assay was immunoSEQ multiplex PCR. The profile covers around 150,000 clones, with around 75% appearing a single time and roughly 3.6% taken by the ten largest. This specimen belongs to a study of cytomegalovirus exposure and HLA in healthy donors. Turning to the study itself: Researchers previously reported finding some 110 million unique TCR beta sequences from about 179 million T cells.

Each of the donors was a healthy bone marrow donor. Overall study results and limits: The likely origin of a cluster of highly shared sequence variants was a sequencing artifact.

The CDR3 has 16 amino acids. Germline V CDR1 and CDR2: SQVTM, ANQGSEA. V gave up 0 bases and J gave up 4 bases, with 18 bases separating them. Material: PBMCs. The rearrangement links TRBV29-1 to TRBJ1-2, with D maybe TRBD1 (5 bases). This receptor was identified in a human donor in good health. CDR3 amino acids: CSVEDYNTVGGYGYTF. The CDR3 bases are TGCAGCGTTGAAGATTATAACACAGTCGGGGGCTATGGCTACACCTTC.